This TCR beta chain was sequenced during a study of blood T cells in healthy people across ages. Using a J-beta primer mix together with a sample-barcoded 5' primer, a second PCR was run for roughly 7 to 12 cycles. TCRdb analysed the 5' RACE reads with MiXCR anew, one entry per CDR3 protein. The table records 1,500,000 or so distinct CDR3 sequences, roughly 43% of them present only once. The sample holds one count of this clonotype. Its antigen is undetermined. Study results and limitations: Naive T cell percentage showed a strong correlation with TCR beta diversity. Older age went with lower TCR beta diversity per million T cells, in a roughly linear way. Naive and antigen-experienced cells could not be conclusively compared, given unsorted PBMCs.

There are 15 residues in the CDR3. Germline CDR1 SNHLY, CDR2 FYNNEI. Trimming cost V 2 bases and J 3 bases, with 10 bases left between them. The sequenced sample consisted of blood. The genes are TRBV2 and TRBJ2-2; D remains unclear. This TCR derives from a young woman in good health. The CDR3 DNA sequence: TGTGCCAGCAGTGAACTCGGGTCTTACACCGGGGAGCTGTTTTTT. Translated: CASSELGSYTGELFF.